The present entry profiles one T cell receptor beta chain with its context. Under the authors' procedure: The assay estimated nucleated cells by amplifying reference gene primers. Here immunoSEQ multiplex PCR was the method, and the copy in TCRdb shows in-frame clones only, minus some. V, J and clone size reflect that table, while D and trimming were determined from the DNA. The table shows 120,000 or so clones, with around 80% occurring only once. The germline V gene has CDR1 SGHVS and CDR2 FQNEAQ. V gave up 5 bases and J gave up 4 bases; unmatched junction bases: 11. The CDR3 is 16 amino acids. These data are taken from a study of blood T cell repertoires in COVID-19. Turning to the study itself: Collection of acute and convalescent COVID-19 samples took place in the United States, Italy and Spain. From T cells, B-cell-depleted T cells, or PBMCs came the material, which was cDNA or gDNA.

The chain combines TRBV7-8 with TRBJ2-5; 9 nucleotides line up with TRBD1. The material sequenced was peripheral blood. The clonotype originates from a man in his 70s with acute or convalescent COVID-19. The CDR3, as DNA: TGTGCCAGCAGCGCCGGGACAGGGACTCGAGGAGAGACCCAGTACTTC. Translating it yields CASSAGTGTRGETQYF.